This is a list of T cell receptor beta chains from one sample in a study of T cells in Graves' hyperthyroidism and ophthalmopathy. In TCRdb, the multiplex PCR reads were re-called with MiXCR into one record per CDR3 protein. The table records almost 500,000 distinct CDR3 sequences, around a fifth of them present only once. What was sequenced was blood. Receptor source: a woman between 65 and 79 years old with Graves' ophthalmopathy. The CDR3 runs from the conserved cysteine through the conserved F or W. D genes are given only for firm matches. Some rows have no size entry. The others give once, few or many, or a class for an expanded clone.

J: TRBJ2-7; V: TRBV5-1; size: few; D: -; CDR3: CASSLVSQFYEQYF; DNA: TGCGCCAGCAGCTTGGTATCGCAGTTCTACGAGCAGTACTTC
J: TRBJ1-4; V: TRBV12-5; size: few; D: -; CDR3: CASGRDTDLTNEKLFF; DNA: TGTGCTAGTGGCCGGGACACGGACCTCACTAATGAAAAACTGTTTTTT
J: TRBJ2-7; V: TRBV28; size: few; D: -; CDR3: CASSSEGASYEQYF; DNA: TGTGCCAGCAGTTCGGAAGGTGCCAGCTACGAGCAGTACTTC
J: TRBJ2-3; V: TRBV28; size: many; D: -; CDR3: CASSLPTWGGRLATDTQYF; DNA: TGTGCCAGCAGTTTACCCACTTGGGGGGGGCGATTAGCTACAGATACGCAGTATTTT
J: TRBJ1-2; V: TRBV6-1; size: many; D: -; CDR3: CASRGVYGYTF; DNA: TGTGCCAGCAGAGGGGTCTATGGCTACACCTTC
J: TRBJ2-1; V: TRBV6-5; size: few; D: -; CDR3: CASSYSWDNEQFF; DNA: TGTGCCAGCAGTTACTCGTGGGACAATGAGCAGTTCTTC
J: TRBJ1-5; V: TRBV19; size: few; D: -; CDR3: CASSETSGGPQHF; DNA: TGTGCCAGTAGTGAGACTTCCGGGGGGCCCCAGCATTTT
J: TRBJ2-7; V: TRBV3-1; size: many; D: TRBD1; CDR3: CASSHNNRGPYEQYF; DNA: TGTGCCAGCAGCCATAATAACAGGGGCCCCTACGAGCAGTACTTC
J: TRBJ1-2; V: TRBV6-2/TRBV6-3; size: -; D: TRBD1; CDR3: CASSYAGQGGYTF; DNA: TGTGCCAGCAGTTACGCCGGACAGGGAGGCTACACCTTC
J: TRBJ2-7; V: TRBV27; size: -; D: TRBD1; CDR3: CASLKQGAYEQYF; DNA: TGTGCCAGCCTGAAACAGGGGGCCTACGAGCAGTACTTC
J: TRBJ2-7; V: TRBV12-3/TRBV12-4; size: many; D: TRBD1; CDR3: CASSRDRAPRLNEQYF; DNA: TGTGCCAGCAGCCGCGACAGGGCCCCCCGTCTAAACGAGCAGTACTTC
J: TRBJ2-1; V: TRBV12-3/TRBV12-4; size: -; D: -; CDR3: CASSRGTDNEQFF; DNA: TGTGCCAGCAGCCGAGGGACGGACAATGAGCAGTTCTTC
J: TRBJ2-7; V: TRBV3-1; size: many; D: TRBD2; CDR3: CASGAAGAPQQYF; DNA: TGTGCCAGTGGGGCAGCGGGAGCGCCTCAGCAGTACTTC
J: TRBJ2-7; V: TRBV28; size: few; D: -; CDR3: CASSFARSAYEQYF; DNA: TGTGCCAGCAGTTTTGCTCGGAGCGCCTACGAGCAGTACTTC
J: TRBJ2-5; V: TRBV7-3; size: -; D: -; CDR3: CASSPVSGGETQYF; DNA: TGTGCCAGCAGCCCCGTCTCCGGAGGAGAGACCCAGTACTTC
J: TRBJ1-6; V: TRBV7-2; size: -; D: TRBD1; CDR3: CASSYRTGPSPLHF; DNA: TGTGCCAGCAGCTACAGGACAGGGCCTTCACCCCTCCACTTT
J: TRBJ2-2; V: TRBV5-4; size: once; D: TRBD1; CDR3: CASSRGQVNTGELFF; DNA: TGTGCCAGCAGCCGCGGACAGGTTAACACCGGGGAGCTGTTTTTT
J: TRBJ1-2; V: TRBV29-1; size: few; D: TRBD1; CDR3: CSDRDRGREGYTF; DNA: TGCAGCGACAGGGACAGGGGGCGCGAAGGCTACACCTTC
J: TRBJ2-2; V: TRBV7-9; size: -; D: -; CDR3: CASSPGRQTNTGELFF; DNA: TGTGCCAGCAGTCCGGGCAGGCAGACGAACACCGGGGAGCTGTTTTTT
J: TRBJ2-5; V: TRBV2; size: few; D: TRBD2; CDR3: CARGGLAETQYF; DNA: TGTGCCAGGGGGGGACTAGCGGAGACCCAGTACTTC
J: TRBJ2-2; V: TRBV6-2/TRBV6-3; size: many; D: -; CDR3: CASSYQDSRQELFF; DNA: TGTGCCAGCAGTTACCAGGACAGCCGTCAGGAGCTGTTTTTT
J: TRBJ2-2; V: TRBV28; size: few; D: -; CDR3: CASSLYSENAGELFF; DNA: TGTGCCAGCAGTTTATACAGCGAGAACGCCGGGGAGCTGTTTTTT
J: TRBJ2-5; V: TRBV5-6; size: -; D: TRBD2; CDR3: CASAPSGTRETQYF; DNA: TGTGCCAGCGCCCCCAGCGGGACTAGGGAGACCCAGTACTTC
J: TRBJ1-4; V: TRBV24-1; size: -; D: -; CDR3: CATSGSAGGTENEKLFF; DNA: TGTGCCACCAGTGGATCCGCCGGTGGGACGGAGAATGAAAAACTGTTTTTT
J: TRBJ2-1; V: TRBV9; size: -; D: TRBD2; CDR3: CASSRPLAGVLYNEQFF; DNA: TGTGCCAGCAGCCGACCGCTAGCGGGAGTATTATACAATGAGCAGTTCTTC
J: TRBJ2-1; V: TRBV20-1; size: few; D: TRBD2; CDR3: CSASITSGSDNEQFF; DNA: TGCAGTGCTAGTATAACTAGCGGGAGTGACAATGAGCAGTTCTTC
J: TRBJ1-1; V: TRBV12-3/TRBV12-4; size: many; D: -; CDR3: CASSQNPPARPTEAFF; DNA: TGTGCCAGCAGTCAAAACCCCCCCGCGCGGCCCACTGAAGCTTTCTTT
J: TRBJ2-2; V: TRBV10-3; size: -; D: -; CDR3: CAISEASHRVGTGELFF; DNA: TGTGCCATCAGTGAAGCGTCACACAGGGTGGGCACCGGGGAGCTGTTTTTT
J: TRBJ2-1; V: TRBV28; size: few; D: -; CDR3: CASSSRNRGSYNEQFF; DNA: TGTGCCAGCAGTTCCCGGAACAGAGGCTCCTACAATGAGCAGTTCTTC
J: TRBJ2-1; V: TRBV20-1; size: -; D: TRBD2; CDR3: CSAPRIAGGHEQFF; DNA: TGCAGTGCTCCCCGGATAGCGGGAGGCCATGAGCAGTTCTTC
J: TRBJ1-2; V: TRBV5-1; size: few; D: -; CDR3: CASSLAYDGYTF; DNA: TGCGCCAGCAGCTTGGCCTACGACGGCTACACCTTC
J: TRBJ2-7; V: TRBV5-1; size: -; D: -; CDR3: CASSSGRDGEQYF; DNA: TGCGCCAGCAGCTCCGGCAGGGACGGCGAGCAGTACTTC
J: TRBJ1-1; V: TRBV27; size: -; D: -; CDR3: CASSLSLTVNTEAFF; DNA: TGTGCCAGCAGTTTATCGTTGACAGTGAACACTGAAGCTTTCTTT
J: TRBJ2-7; V: TRBV6-2/TRBV6-3; size: -; D: TRBD2; CDR3: CASSTTSGDYYEQYF; DNA: TGTGCCAGCAGTACGACTAGCGGGGATTACTACGAGCAGTACTTC
J: TRBJ1-2; V: TRBV20-1; size: -; D: TRBD1; CDR3: CSARDLGQGNYGYTF; DNA: TGCAGTGCTAGAGATCTGGGACAGGGGAACTATGGCTACACCTTC
J: TRBJ2-7; V: TRBV5-1; size: few; D: TRBD2; CDR3: CASAESAGGPYEQYF; DNA: TGCGCCAGCGCGGAATCAGCGGGAGGCCCCTACGAGCAGTACTTC
J: TRBJ1-1; V: TRBV20-1; size: many; D: TRBD1; CDR3: CSARGTGSPEAFF; DNA: TGCAGTGCTAGAGGGACAGGGAGCCCTGAAGCTTTCTTT
J: TRBJ2-1; V: TRBV12-3/TRBV12-4; size: many; D: -; CDR3: CASSTHGGNEQFF; DNA: TGTGCCAGCAGTACTCATGGGGGGAATGAGCAGTTCTTC
J: TRBJ1-1; V: TRBV7-2; size: few; D: -; CDR3: CASSFRETFGEAFF; DNA: TGTGCCAGCAGCTTTCGGGAGACCTTCGGTGAAGCTTTCTTT
J: TRBJ2-1; V: TRBV20-1; size: -; D: TRBD2; CDR3: CSASPGGRAEQFF; DNA: TGCAGTGCTTCCCCCGGGGGGAGAGCCGAGCAGTTCTTC
J: TRBJ2-5; V: TRBV12-3/TRBV12-4; size: many; D: TRBD1; CDR3: CASSFRDRGRETQYF; DNA: TGTGCCAGCAGTTTTCGGGACAGGGGCCGAGAGACCCAGTACTTC
J: TRBJ1-3; V: TRBV6-1; size: few; D: TRBD1; CDR3: CASSSPGQGNPSGNTIYF; DNA: TGTGCCAGCAGCAGCCCGGGACAGGGAAACCCATCTGGAAACACCATATATTTT
J: TRBJ1-2; V: TRBV20-1; size: -; D: -; CDR3: CSATGARWLRGYTF; DNA: TGCAGTGCTACAGGGGCGCGGTGGTTACGTGGCTACACCTTC